This T cell receptor beta chain is from a study of blood T cell repertoires in COVID-19. Trimming removed 0 bases at V and 6 bases at J, with 8 bases between. The CDR3 loop spans 13 amino acids. The germline V gene has CDR1 SGDLS and CDR2 YYNGEE. Assignments of participants to cohorts depended upon their own reported clinical history. Repertoires were generated with immunoSEQ multiplex PCR, while TCRdb's copy carries only in-frame clones and drops some. The table records 55,000 to 70,000 clones, more than 75% of them present only once. The rearrangement links TRBV9 to TRBJ2-3; D call uncertain. Source material: PBMCs or T cells enriched from blood (not recorded which). The source is a woman aged 40-49 years who had recovered from COVID-19. The CDR3 loop reads CASSVARSDTQYF. CDR3 bases: TGTGCCAGCAGCGTAGCCAGGTCGGATACGCAGTATTTT.